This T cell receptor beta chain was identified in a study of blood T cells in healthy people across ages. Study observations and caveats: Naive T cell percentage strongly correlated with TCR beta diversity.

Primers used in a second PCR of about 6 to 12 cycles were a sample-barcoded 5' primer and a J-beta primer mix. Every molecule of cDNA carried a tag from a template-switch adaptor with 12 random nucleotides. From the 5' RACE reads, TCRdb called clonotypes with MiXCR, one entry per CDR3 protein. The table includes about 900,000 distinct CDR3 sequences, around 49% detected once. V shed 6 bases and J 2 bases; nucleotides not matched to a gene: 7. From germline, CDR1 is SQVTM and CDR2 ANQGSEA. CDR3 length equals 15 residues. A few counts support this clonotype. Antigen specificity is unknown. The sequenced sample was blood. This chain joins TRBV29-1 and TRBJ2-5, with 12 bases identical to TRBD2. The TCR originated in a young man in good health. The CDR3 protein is CSVDRLAGDQETQYF. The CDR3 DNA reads TGCAGCGTCGACAGACTAGCGGGGGATCAAGAGACCCAGTACTTC.